One T cell receptor (beta chain) is described in this entry. Germline V gene data show CDR1 as SGHDT and CDR2 as YYEEEE. Trimming cost V 3 bases and J 7 bases; bases outside gene matches: 6. The CDR3 runs to 16 residues. This sample was taken from a study of blood T cell repertoires in COVID-19. Method: immunoSEQ multiplex PCR; TCRdb's copy keeps in-frame clones and lacks some. The sample has about 110,000 clones; 84% are singletons. The sequencing input was peripheral blood. V and J are TRBV5-6 and TRBJ2-1; 14 nucleotides line up with TRBD2. The sequence derives from a woman older than 75 with active or convalescent COVID-19. The CDR3 loop is CASSSPGLAGENEQFF. In DNA, the CDR3 is TGTGCCAGCAGCTCCCCGGGACTAGCGGGAGAAAATGAGCAGTTCTTC.